This T cell receptor (beta chain) came from a study of early T cells in non-severe SARS-CoV-2 infection (dated by TCRdb to about 2021). In the study overall: Because TCR sequencing was done on bulk RNA from unsorted whole blood, the alpha and beta chains could not be paired.

What the work shows at the level of the full study, not this receptor alone: Matching against VDJdb was skewed toward anti-spike CD8 responses, likely underestimated virus-specific expansions, and missed private and CD4 specificities.

The library was generated by 5' RACE. The sequencer was a NextSeq 500. In the TCR library protocol, unique molecular identifiers were attached to individual cDNA molecules to correct for PCR bias and sequencing error. Sequencing covered both TCR alpha and beta chains, and within each sample the abundances of alpha and beta sequences were tightly co-correlated. The study's own analysis went as follows. V gene, J gene and CDR3 annotation of TCR sequences was performed with Decombinator V4. Expanded TCRs were defined as changing significantly between any two time points under a Poisson model with p below 0.0001. TCR abundances were normalised to the total number of TCRs sequenced per sample and expressed as counts per million. TRAV1-2 paired with TRAJ12, TRAJ20 or TRAJ33 defined MAIT TCRs, while TRAV10 paired with TRAJ18 defined iNKT TCRs. VDJdb, accessed 1 November 2021, was searched for CMV, EBV and SARS-CoV-2 annotated TCRs, excluding TCRs annotated for multiple antigens. TCRdb redid the processing of the public reads, applying fastp at Q25 and MiXCR, and retained in-frame beta chains. Entries that share a CDR3 protein sequence are merged under the most common genes and DNA. The V and J calls were determined by TCRdb, not by the authors. For this sample the table gives some 77,000 distinct CDR3 sequences, of which 16% were detected only once. The ten biggest clones cover approximately 2.6% of the sample.

For this clonotype: This clone's antigen is unknown. No clone much larger than this one lies a single base away; base qualities are absent.

This was a case-control study nested in a cohort of healthcare workers in London, UK, who had nasopharyngeal swab PCR tests and blood samples taken every week. Between 23 and 31 March 2020, the week of the UK lockdown, healthcare workers were enrolled and then followed up weekly for as long as 16 weeks. V drops 0 bases and J drops 5 bases, leaving 6 bases in between. Counted from cysteine to phenylalanine, this CDR3 has 13 amino acids. Of all the DNA, just the CDR3 is kept, 39 bases in frame from base 1. Sequences KGHDR (CDR1) and SFDVKD (CDR2) are obtained from the germline V gene. Sequencing was done on a sample of whole blood. Recombination linked TRBV24-1 to TRBJ1-1, and possibly TRBD1, on 6 matching bases. This sequence was found in an adult who was a healthcare worker with PCR-confirmed SARS-CoV-2 infection or an uninfected control (not recorded which). CDR3 protein: CATSDLRGTEAFF. In nucleotide form, the sequence is TGTGCCACCAGTGATTTGAGGGGGACTGAAGCTTTCTTT.